This T cell receptor (beta chain) is from a study of T cell responses to AZD1222 COVID-19 vaccine. Across the study: Pooling was applied to second doses at about 4 or about 12 weeks. Study-wide results and caveats: Every sample of the repertoires postdated the peak T cell response. Baseline serology detected seropositivity in only a handful of AZD1222 recipients. As reported, nearly half of all spike-specific TCRs target variant regions that are unmutated.

Some clones are missing from TCRdb's copy, which holds only in-frame ones; the method was immunoSEQ multiplex PCR. This table holds roughly 81,000 clones, over 80% found once. Note on this clone: Its antigen is as yet unknown.

The sequencing used peripheral blood, collected on day 0 of AZD1222 vaccination. This TCR derives from an adult in good health.

CDR3 sequence: CAGTSGQGARGTEAFF. In nucleotides, the CDR3 is TGTGCCGGGACTTCGGGACAGGGGGCGAGGGGGACTGAAGCTTTCTTT. The gene calls are TRBV28 and TRBJ1-1; TRBD1 matches at 12 bases. Trimming at V came to 11 bases and at J to 5 bases, leaving 15 bases not matched to a gene. The CDR3 spans 16 residues. The germline V gene has CDR1 MDHEN and CDR2 SYDVKM. Filled out from reference TRBV28 and TRBJ1-1, the complete variable domain reads DVKVTQSSRYLVKRTGEKVFLECVQDMDHENMFWYRQDPGLGLRLIYFSYDVKMKEKGDIPEGYSVSREKKERFSLILESASTNQTSMYLCAGTSGQGARGTEAFFGQGTRLTVV.